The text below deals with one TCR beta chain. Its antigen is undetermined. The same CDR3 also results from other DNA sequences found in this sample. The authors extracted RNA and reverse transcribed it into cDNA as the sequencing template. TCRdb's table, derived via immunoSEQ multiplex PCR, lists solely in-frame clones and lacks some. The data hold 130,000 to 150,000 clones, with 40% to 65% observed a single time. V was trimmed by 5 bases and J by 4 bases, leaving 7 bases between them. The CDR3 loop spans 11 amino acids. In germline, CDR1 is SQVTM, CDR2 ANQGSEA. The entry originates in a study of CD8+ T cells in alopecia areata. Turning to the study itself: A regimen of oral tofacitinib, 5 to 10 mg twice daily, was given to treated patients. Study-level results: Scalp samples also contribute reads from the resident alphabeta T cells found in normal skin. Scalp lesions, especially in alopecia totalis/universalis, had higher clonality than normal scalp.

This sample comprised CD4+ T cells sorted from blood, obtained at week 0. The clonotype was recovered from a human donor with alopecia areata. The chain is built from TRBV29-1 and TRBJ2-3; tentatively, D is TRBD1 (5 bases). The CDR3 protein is CSVTRADTQYF. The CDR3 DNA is TGCAGCGTTACCAGGGCAGATACGCAGTATTTT.